This TCR beta chain comes out of a study of T-cell reconstitution after alpha-beta-depleted transplantation in children. General study findings and limits: Several hundred expanded graft clones reportedly were the source of alpha-beta T cells about two months after transplant. Recipient T cells and thymic progenitors that survived gave rise to the high TCRbeta diversity observed at day 60 in some patients.

As it was prepared, the TCRbeta library received unique molecular identifiers. TCRdb called the PCR reads again in MiXCR, with one record for every CDR3 protein. The sample consists of 70,000 to 95,000 distinct CDR3 sequences, 15% to 20% of them appearing once. The V gene lost 1 base and the J gene lost 4 bases, with 4 bases spanning the gap. The germline V gene encodes CDR1 LNHNV and CDR2 YYDKDF (reference sequence). The CDR3 is made up of 12 amino acids. A note on this clonotype: Its target is unknown.

The clonotype originates from a male patient aged 2-15 years who had a stem cell transplant for acute lymphoblastic leukemia, so the T cells may come from the graft donor. The specimen comprised PBMCs, mostly from graft donor cells, sampled 360 days after TCRalphabeta/CD19-depleted stem cell transplant. The chain carries TRBV15 and TRBJ1-1; D call uncertain. CDR3 protein: CATSRGGTEAFF. Written as DNA, the CDR3 is TGTGCCACCAGCAGAGGGGGCACTGAAGCTTTCTTT.